The next 19 T cell receptor beta chains were all read from a single sample in a study of CD8+CD57+ T cells in acquired aplastic anemia. Researchers used genomic DNA as the template to profile TCR beta VDJ and CDR3. TCRdb called the reads again in MiXCR, with one record for every CDR3 protein. This sample has around 170,000 distinct CDR3 sequences, with approximately 60% found just once. The sample consisted of sorted CD4+, CD8+, or CD8+CD57+ T cells (not recorded which) from PBMCs. The receptors were sampled from a human donor in good health.

The chain carries TRBV7-2 and TRBJ2-7; perhaps TRBD1 as D (6 bases). Per the germline V gene, CDR1 is SGHTA and CDR2 is FQGNSA. Trimming removed 0 bases at V and 0 bases at J, with 12 bases between. The CDR3 length is 16 residues. In DNA form, the CDR3 reads TGTGCCAGCAGCTTAGCGGCAGGGGTAAGCTCCTACGAGCAGTACTTC. It is translated as CASSLAAGVSSYEQYF.

This clonotype was seen a few times. The chain uses TRBV25-1 and TRBJ1-6; 11 bases map to TRBD1. This CDR3 comprises 15 residues. Germline-derived CDR1 and CDR2 are MGHDK and SYGVNS. Trimming took 6 bases from V and 8 from J; bases not matched to a gene: 6. In nucleotides, the CDR3 is TGTGCCAGCAGCCCTGCGGGACAGGGGGATTCACCCCTCCACTTT. Its translation: CASSPAGQGDSPLHF.

The chain is built from TRBV7-2 and TRBJ2-5; 12 bases align to TRBD2. The CDR3 spans 16 residues. Germline V gene sequence: CDR1 SGHTA, CDR2 FQGNSA. Germline trimming cut 3 bases from V and 5 bases from J; bases unmatched to any gene: 7. The CDR3 loop reads CASSFGLAGNGETQYF. The CDR3 DNA sequence: TGTGCCAGCAGCTTTGGACTAGCGGGAAATGGGGAGACCCAGTACTTC.

V gene TRBV20-1 combines with J gene TRBJ1-4; 9 nucleotides line up with TRBD1. V was pared by 4 bases and J by 6 bases, with 6 bases of the junction left unmatched. Germline-derived CDR1 and CDR2 are DFQATT and SNEGSKA (reference sequence). The CDR3 has 14 residues. For the CDR3, the DNA is TGCAGTGCTACACCACAGGGGGCTTATGAAAAACTGTTTTTT. Its translation is CSATPQGAYEKLFF.

In its sample, this clonotype was seen once. This chain links TRBV15 with TRBJ1-5; D ambiguous. The germline CDR1 and CDR2 sequences are LNHNV and YYDKDF (reference sequence). V lost 0 bases to trimming and J lost 1 base, with 1 base between them. This CDR3 region has 13 residues. The CDR3 loop reads CATSRESNQPQHF. CDR3 sequence (DNA): TGTGCCACCAGCAGAGAAAGCAATCAGCCCCAGCATTTT.

This clonotype was seen many times. The CDR3 region is CATSRARQASNQPQHF. CDR3 DNA sequence: TGTGCCACCAGCAGAGCAAGACAGGCTAGCAATCAGCCCCAGCATTTT. The chain has TRBV15 and TRBJ1-5, with a possible D match to TRBD1 (6 bases). The CDR3 length is 16 residues. Looked up from germline, CDR1 is LNHNV and CDR2 is YYDKDF (reference sequence). Trimming removed 1 base from V and 0 bases from J, with 10 bases in between.

In its sample, this clonotype was seen many times. This chain connects TRBV5-1 to TRBJ2-7; TRBD2 aligns across 9 bases. The germline CDR1 and CDR2 sequences are SGHRS and YFSETQ. The CDR3 sequence is 15 residues long. V lost 2 bases to trimming and J lost 0 bases; unmatched junction nucleotides: 3. DNA for the CDR3: TGCGCCAGCAGCTTCGAGACTAGCGGCTCCTACGAGCAGTACTTC. This encodes CASSFETSGSYEQYF. Drawing the rest from reference TRBV5-1 and TRBJ2-7, the complete variable domain is KAGVTQTPRYLIKTRGQQVTLSCSPISGHRSVSWYQQTPGQGLQFLFEYFSETQRNKGNFPGRFSGRQFSNSRSEMNVSTLELGDSALYLCASSFETSGSYEQYFGPGTRLTVT.

Of note for this clonotype: At one end, the junction sequence differs from germline, possibly due to a read error. Here the CDR3 reads CASSTGDLVYNAQFF. In nucleotides, the CDR3 is TGTGCCAGTAGTACGGGGGATCTGGTCTACAATGCGCAGTTCTTC. This chain links TRBV19 with TRBJ2-1, with D perhaps matching TRBD2 (6 bases). This CDR3 has 15 amino acids. CDR1 is LNHDA, CDR2 SQIVND, per germline (reference sequence).

This rearrangement joins TRBV7-9 to TRBJ1-1, with D hard to call. Germline V CDR1 and CDR2: SEHNR, FQNEAQ (reference sequence). The CDR3 is 11 residues long. V gave up 5 bases and J gave up 11 bases, with 12 bases separating them. The CDR3 bases are TGTGCCAGCAGCCCAGTTCAGGACGCTTTCTTT. Translation: CASSPVQDAFF. The variable domain in full, with the rest retrieved from reference TRBV7-9 and TRBJ1-1, is DTGVSQNPRHKITKRGQNVTFRCDPISEHNRLYWYRQTLGQGPEFLTYFQNEAQLEKSRLLSDRFSAERPKGSFSTLEIQRTEQGDSAMYLCASSPVQDAFFGQGTRLTVV.

The CDR3 sequence: CAWSLGGMNEQYF. Here the CDR3 DNA reads TGTGCCTGGAGTCTAGGGGGCATGAACGAGCAGTACTTC. The V call is TRBV30, the J call TRBJ2-7, with 7 bases identical to TRBD1. The germline CDR1 and CDR2 sequences are GTSNPN and SVGIG (reference sequence). CDR3 length: 13 residues. Germline trimming cut 2 bases from V and 5 bases from J; bases unmatched to any gene: 6.

The chain uses TRBV20-1 and TRBJ2-5, with 7 bases aligning to TRBD1. Per the germline V gene, CDR1 is DFQATT and CDR2 is SNEGSKA (reference sequence). This CDR3 region has 11 residues. With 2 bases clipped from V and 8 bases from J, the junction kept 2 bases outside the gene matches. In DNA, the CDR3 is TGCAGTGCTAGAACAGGGGAAACCCAGTACTTC. The encoded protein is CSARTGETQYF.

This clonotype occurred many times. The CDR3 region is CATSLVGVSYNEQFF. CDR3 coding DNA: TGTGCCACCAGCCTTGTGGGGGTGTCCTACAATGAGCAGTTCTTC. V and J are TRBV15 and TRBJ2-1; D possibly matches TRBD1 or TRBD2 (5 bases each). This CDR3 is 15 amino acids long. Trimming shortened V by 5 bases and J by 1 base, and 12 bases separated the two germline ends. Germline V gene lookup returns CDR1 LNHNV and CDR2 YYDKDF (reference sequence).

The V and J genes are TRBV2 and TRBJ2-3; D is undetermined. With 5 bases removed from V and 1 base from J, the gap between germline ends came to 10 bases. Germline assignment: CDR1 SNHLY and CDR2 FYNNEI. The CDR3 sequence is 14 residues long. The CDR3 DNA reads TGTGCCAGCAGTAGGCTGCGCGGCACAGATACGCAGTATTTT. This encodes CASSRLRGTDTQYF.

The chain recombines TRBV5-1 with TRBJ1-1; no firm D call. CDR1 and CDR2 from the germline V gene are SGHRS and YFSETQ. CDR3 length: 14 residues. Trimming removed 1 base from V and 4 bases from J, with 11 bases in between. CDR3 nucleotides: TGCGCCAGCAGCTTGTGGATGGTGGGCACTGAAGCTTTCTTT. Protein sequence: CASSLWMVGTEAFF.

This CDR3 is CSARDPGPEQFF. The DNA for the CDR3 is TGCAGTGCTAGAGACCCCGGGCCCGAGCAGTTCTTC. J is TRBJ2-1 and V is TRBV20-1, with no clear D. In germline, CDR1 is DFQATT, CDR2 SNEGSKA (reference sequence). V lost 0 bases and J lost 10, with 10 bases in between. The CDR3 is 12 residues long.

This clonotype appeared a few times. In nucleotides, the CDR3 is TGCGCCAGCAGCTTGGTGGCGGGGGGGACCTACGAGCAGTACTTC. The encoded protein is CASSLVAGGTYEQYF. The chain recombines TRBV5-1 with TRBJ2-7; 9 bases map to TRBD2. Trimming at V came to 0 bases and at J to 2 bases, leaving 3 bases not matched to a gene. The germline V gene encodes CDR1 SGHRS and CDR2 YFSETQ. The CDR3 consists of 15 residues.

This clonotype was found once. This chain connects TRBV7-2 to TRBJ1-1; TRBD1 agrees at 7 bases. The CDR3 has 15 amino acids. Germline-derived CDR1 and CDR2 are SGHTA and FQGNSA. The ends lost 3 bases at V and 1 base at J; junction bases unmatched: 5. CDR3: CASSLTGQANTEAFF. CDR3 DNA: TGTGCCAGCAGCTTGACAGGGCAAGCGAACACTGAAGCTTTCTTT.

The V gene is TRBV2, the J gene TRBJ2-1; TRBD2 matches 12 bases. The CDR3 sequence is 15 residues long. With 6 bases clipped from V and 5 bases from J, the junction kept 5 bases outside the gene matches. Germline values: CDR1 SNHLY, CDR2 FYNNEI. CDR3 DNA sequence: TGTGCCAGCAGCGCGCTAGCGGGGGGGCACAATGAGCAGTTCTTC. Encoded protein: CASSALAGGHNEQFF.

The chain couples TRBV19 to TRBJ1-6; 7 bases match TRBD1. Trimming took 2 bases from V and 13 from J; bases not matched to a gene: 11. The length of the CDR3 is 15 residues. Per germline, CDR1 LNHDA and CDR2 SQIVND (reference sequence). The DNA for the CDR3 is TGTGCCAGTAGTATACGAGACAGGGTCCTCTGGCCCCTCCACTTT. It yields the protein CASSIRDRVLWPLHF. The entire variable domain, with the rest obtained from reference TRBV19 and TRBJ1-6, is as follows: DGGITQSPKYLFRKEGQNVTLSCEQNLNHDAMYWYRQDPGQGLRLIYYSQIVNDFQKGDIAEGYSVSREKKESFPLTVTSAQKNPTAFYLCASSIRDRVLWPLHFGNGTRLTVT.